This TCR beta chain was recorded in a study of OX40 agonist ivuxolimab in advanced cancers. Study at large: One hepatocellular carcinoma and two cutaneous melanoma patients partially responded. Whole-study results and caveats: On average, CD8+ T cells showed a greater number of expanded clones than CD4+.

The repertoire was sequenced with immunoSEQ multiplex PCR; TCRdb's copy has only in-frame clones and lacks some. The profile covers about 60,000 clones, with roughly 90% appearing a single time and under 3.5% taken by the ten largest. CDR1 and CDR2 from the germline V gene are SGHTA and FQGNSA. The CDR3 is 15 residues long. V lost 1 base and J 4 bases, leaving 8 bases between the germline ends. Of note for this clone: Its specificity is unknown.

This sequence originates from an adult with an advanced solid tumor such as melanoma, head and neck, liver or kidney cancer. This sequence joins TRBV7-2 and TRBJ2-6, with no clear D. Sample: CD4+ or CD8+ T cells sorted from blood, taken in a trial of the OX40 agonist ivuxolimab. CDR3 bases: TGTGCCAGCAGCTTAGGCGGATCAGGGGCCAACGTCCTGACTTTC. This gives the protein CASSLGGSGANVLTF.